Below, 30 T cell receptor beta chains from the same sample are listed, as sequenced in a study of blood T cell repertoires in COVID-19. The protocol was immunoSEQ multiplex PCR, while the TCRdb copy is restricted to in-frame clones and leaves out a portion. The profile shows under 45,000 clones, roughly 89% of them singletons. Input material: peripheral blood. The receptors derive from a human donor in a cohort sampled during active COVID-19.

V and J are TRBV5-3 and TRBJ1-3; D unclear. TRBV5-3 falls under the ORF class, with uncertain function. CDR3 length equals 14 residues. The germline V and J ends were trimmed by 0 bases and 0 bases, with 4 bases remaining between them. The CDR3 DNA reads as TGTGCCAGAAGCTTGGTTCGCTCTGGAAACACCATATATTTT. This codes for CARSLVRSGNTIYF.

V and J are TRBV18 and TRBJ2-7, with 8 bases identical to TRBD1. V lost 6 bases, J lost 0 bases, and 10 bases stayed unmatched. The CDR3 contains 16 residues. Germline V gene data show CDR1 as KGHSH and CDR2 as LQKENI. The CDR3 nucleotides are TGTGCCAGCTCCCCAACTGCCACAGGGGGCTCCTACGAGCAGTACTTC. This codes for CASSPTATGGSYEQYF. Using reference TRBV18 and TRBJ2-7 for the parts outside the CDR3, the full variable domain is NAGVMQNPRHLVRRRGQEARLRCSPMKGHSHVYWYRQLPEEGLKFMVYLQKENIIDESGMPKERFSAEFPKEGPSILRIQQVVRGDSAAYFCASSPTATGGSYEQYFGPGTRLTVT.

This chain links TRBV27 with TRBJ2-7; 7 bases are a match to TRBD1. V lost 0 bases, J lost 4 bases, and 6 bases stayed unmatched. The length of the CDR3 is 15 residues. Germline CDR1 is MNHEY and CDR2 is SMNVEV (reference sequence). CDR3 coding DNA: TGTGCCAGCAGTTTATCCGGGACAGAACGATACGAGCAGTACTTC. Protein sequence: CASSLSGTERYEQYF.

The chain uses TRBV19 and TRBJ1-2; no reliable D call. The CDR3 has 11 amino acids. Germline V gene sequence: CDR1 LNHDA, CDR2 SQIVND (reference sequence). The V and J ends lost 6 bases and 6 bases respectively, with 8 bases between them. CDR3: CASRSGDGYTF. CDR3 bases: TGTGCCAGTAGGAGCGGGGATGGCTACACCTTC.

This clone was detected only once. V gene TRBV4-3 combines with J gene TRBJ2-7, with D possibly TRBD2 on 7 matching bases. There are 15 residues in the CDR3. V gave up 0 bases and J gave up 3 bases, with 12 bases separating them. Germline V lookup: CDR1 LGHNA, CDR2 YSLEER. The CDR3 DNA follows: TGCGCCAGCAGCCAAGATCGAGGGGGGGGCTACGAGCAGTACTTC. It translates to CASSQDRGGGYEQYF.

The chain couples TRBV5-1 to TRBJ2-1, with 8 bases aligning to TRBD1. After removal of 3 bases from V and 5 bases from J, the junction contained 7 bases not matched to a gene. This CDR3 has 15 residues. From germline, CDR1 is SGHRS and CDR2 YFSETQ. CDR3 region: CASSYRGLEDNEQFF. Here the CDR3 DNA reads TGCGCCAGCAGCTACAGGGGGTTGGAAGACAATGAGCAGTTCTTC.

V and J are TRBV9 and TRBJ1-3; D not certain. This CDR3 contains 12 residues. CDR1 and CDR2 (germline): SGDLS, YYNGEE. Trimming left V 1 base short and J 7 bases short, with 6 bases between. DNA of the CDR3: TGTGCCAGCAGCGTATCGTCGAACACCATATATTTT. Its protein product is CASSVSSNTIYF.

For the CDR3, the DNA is TGCAGTGCTAGTTTTCATGCGGGAGGGTCACCCCTCCACTTT. Protein sequence: CSASFHAGGSPLHF. The chain joins TRBV20-1 to TRBJ1-6; unclear D gene. The CDR3 contains 14 residues. V lost 3 bases to trimming and J lost 10 bases, with 16 bases between them. CDR1 and CDR2 from the germline V gene are DFQATT and SNEGSKA (reference sequence).

V is TRBV5-1 and J is TRBJ1-1, with D uncertain. Germline V lookup: CDR1 SGHRS, CDR2 YFSETQ. This CDR3 contains 15 residues. With 1 base removed from V and 5 bases from J, the gap between germline ends came to 15 bases. The CDR3 nucleotides read TGCGCCAGCAGCTTGACGGGAGGGTTGGGAACTGAAGCTTTCTTT. Translating gives CASSLTGGLGTEAFF.

The chain combines TRBV7-2 with TRBJ1-2; D gene ambiguous. CDR3 length: 16 residues. Germline CDR1 SGHTA, CDR2 FQGNSA. Trimming left V 5 bases short and J 2 bases short, with 18 bases between. The CDR3 sequence: CASSEPRRTGNYGYTF. The CDR3 bases are TGTGCCAGCAGCGAACCTCGGCGGACGGGGAACTATGGCTACACCTTC.

This clone was counted only a few times. The V call is TRBV2, the J call TRBJ1-1; 8 nucleotides agree with TRBD1. This CDR3 contains 14 residues. Germline CDR1 and CDR2: SNHLY and FYNNEI. With V trimmed by 7 bases and J by 5 bases, 9 bases remained unmatched. For the CDR3, the DNA is TGTGCCAGCAAGGCAGGGGGCTTGGGAACTGAAGCTTTCTTT. Its translation is CASKAGGLGTEAFF. The complete variable domain, with remaining parts taken from reference TRBV2 and TRBJ1-1, reads EPEVTQTPSHQVTQMGQEVILRCVPISNHLYFYWYRQILGQKVEFLVSFYNNEISEKSEIFDDQFSVERPDGSNFTLKIRSTKLEDSAMYFCASKAGGLGTEAFFGQGTRLTVV.

This chain connects TRBV4-3 to TRBJ1-1; 10 bases line up with TRBD1. J gave up 4 bases and V 7 bases, and 9 bases lay outside the gene matches. The CDR3 spans 15 residues. CDR1 is LGHNA, CDR2 YSLEER, per germline. CDR3 bases: TGCGCCAGCAAACAGGACAGGGGGTTGGCCACTGAAGCTTTCTTT. This translates into CASKQDRGLATEAFF.

The rearrangement uses TRBV2 and TRBJ1-1; 10 positions agree with TRBD1. The germline CDR1 and CDR2 sequences are SNHLY and FYNNEI. The CDR3 length is 15 residues. V lost 5 bases and J lost 4; bases outside the gene matches: 7. The CDR3 nucleotides read TGTGCCAGCAGTCCACAGGGACAGGGGCCCACTGAAGCTTTCTTT. Amino acids: CASSPQGQGPTEAFF. The full variable domain, in which reference TRBV2 and TRBJ1-1 provide the parts outside the CDR3, is EPEVTQTPSHQVTQMGQEVILRCVPISNHLYFYWYRQILGQKVEFLVSFYNNEISEKSEIFDDQFSVERPDGSNFTLKIRSTKLEDSAMYFCASSPQGQGPTEAFFGQGTRLTVV.

The genes are TRBV6-2 or TRBV6-3 and TRBJ2-3; 15 positions match TRBD2. The CDR3 length is 19 residues. J lost 2 bases, V lost 2 bases, and 8 bases had no gene match. CDR1 and CDR2 from the germline V gene are MNHEY and SVGEGT. The CDR3 DNA sequence: TGTGCCAGCAGTTACAGATGGACTAGCGGGGGGGTCCCCACAGATACGCAGTATTTT. This sequence encodes CASSYRWTSGGVPTDTQYF.

The chain recombines TRBV11-2 with TRBJ2-7; TRBD2 agrees at 8 bases. CDR1 SGHAT and CDR2 FQNNGV come from the germline V gene. The CDR3 spans 14 residues. Losses at the gene ends were 6 bases for V and 0 bases for J; bases not matched to a gene: 4. CDR3: CASRASGGSYEQYF. DNA of the CDR3: TGTGCCAGCAGGGCCAGCGGGGGCTCCTACGAGCAGTACTTC.

The rearrangement joins TRBV4-1 to TRBJ1-2; D may be TRBD1 (5 bases). Germline values: CDR1 MGHRA, CDR2 YSYEKL. The CDR3 totals 17 residues. Between the trimmed V and J ends, which lost 0 bases and 2 bases, there was a span of 16 bases. DNA of the CDR3: TGCGCCAGCAGCCAAGATATTGGCGGACATGAAAACTATGGCTACACCTTC. It is translated as CASSQDIGGHENYGYTF.

The V call is TRBV11-2, the J call TRBJ2-1; weak D call: TRBD1 (5 bases). Trimming took 2 bases from V and 5 from J, leaving 10 bases between them. Per the germline V gene, CDR1 is SGHAT and CDR2 is FQNNGV. The CDR3 covers 14 residues. The CDR3 bases are TGTGCCAGCAGCTTATCGACAGCAGACAATGAGCAGTTCTTC. Translation: CASSLSTADNEQFF.

The chain employs TRBV18 and TRBJ1-3; 10 nucleotides align to TRBD1. This CDR3 contains 19 residues. Germline V lookup: CDR1 KGHSH, CDR2 LQKENI. Trimming at V came to 4 bases and at J to 2 bases, leaving 14 bases not matched to a gene. This CDR3 is CASSQVPGQGPTTGNTIYF. The CDR3 nucleotides are TGTGCCAGCTCACAGGTCCCGGGACAGGGGCCGACGACTGGAAACACCATATATTTT.

V and J are TRBV5-1 and TRBJ1-2; 11 nucleotides line up with TRBD1. V trimming: 0 bases; J trimming: 7 bases; junction bases outside the gene matches: 2. Germline V CDR1 and CDR2: SGHRS, YFSETQ. CDR3 length: 14 residues. The CDR3 reads CASSLAGTGGGYTF. For the CDR3, the DNA is TGCGCCAGCAGCTTGGCCGGGACAGGGGGTGGCTACACCTTC. Complete variable domain (other parts from reference TRBV5-1 and TRBJ1-2): KAGVTQTPRYLIKTRGQQVTLSCSPISGHRSVSWYQQTPGQGLQFLFEYFSETQRNKGNFPGRFSGRQFSNSRSEMNVSTLELGDSALYLCASSLAGTGGGYTFGSGTRLTVV.

V gene TRBV1 combines with J gene TRBJ1-1; the table calls TRBD1, which could not be checked here. TRBV1 is labeled a pseudogene. This CDR3 is 17 amino acids long. The CDR3 protein is CTSSQAGDGRVNTEAFF. The CDR3 nucleotides are TGCACCAGCAGCCAAGCAGGGGACGGCCGGGTGAACACTGAAGCTTTCTTT.

CDR3 nucleotides: TGCGCCAGCAGCCAAGTTCAGGGGCCGGCAAACACCATATATTTT. This encodes CASSQVQGPANTIYF. V usage is TRBV4-3 and J usage is TRBJ1-3; possibly TRBD1 for D (6 bases). Trimming shortened V by 1 base and J by 6 bases, and 13 bases separated the two germline ends. Germline V lookup: CDR1 LGHNA, CDR2 YSLEER. The CDR3 covers 15 residues.

The chain carries TRBV2 and TRBJ1-2; 9 nucleotides match TRBD1. The CDR3 sequence is 15 residues long. Trimming removed 6 bases from V and 3 bases from J; junction bases left unmatched: 8. In germline, CDR1 is SNHLY, CDR2 FYNNEI. The CDR3 region has the DNA TGTGCCAGCAGGGCGGGACAGGGTAAATACTATGGCTACACCTTC. This translates into CASRAGQGKYYGYTF. Together with reference TRBV2 and TRBJ1-2, the CDR3 gives the full variable domain: EPEVTQTPSHQVTQMGQEVILRCVPISNHLYFYWYRQILGQKVEFLVSFYNNEISEKSEIFDDQFSVERPDGSNFTLKIRSTKLEDSAMYFCASRAGQGKYYGYTFGSGTRLTVV.

This clone was observed once. The genes are TRBV7-8 and TRBJ1-3, with D unclear. V was cut by 2 bases and J by 6 bases, with 2 bases left in between. The CDR3 spans 11 residues. Germline assignment: CDR1 SGHVS and CDR2 FQNEAQ. CDR3 loop: CASSLLNTIYF. The DNA for the CDR3 is TGTGCCAGCAGCTTACTAAACACCATATATTTT.

This clone was counted a single time. The rearrangement uses TRBV6-6 and TRBJ2-7, with 8 bases that match TRBD1. Germline CDR1 is MNHNY and CDR2 is SVGAGI (reference sequence). V lost 4 bases and J lost 5; bases outside the gene matches: 4. This CDR3 is 13 amino acids long. The DNA for the CDR3 is TGTGCCAGCAGTTCTACAGGGGGAAACGAGCAGTACTTC. Translated: CASSSTGGNEQYF.

This rearrangement joins TRBV19 to TRBJ1-2, with 8 positions matching TRBD1. Germline assignment: CDR1 LNHDA and CDR2 SQIVND (reference sequence). This CDR3 has 17 amino acids. The junction had 13 bases not matched to a gene; V was cut back by 4 bases and J by 3 bases. This chain's CDR3 is CASSTATAGTGHYGYTF. CDR3 nucleotides: TGTGCCAGTAGTACTGCCACCGCCGGGACAGGACACTATGGCTACACCTTC. The variable domain in full, completed from reference TRBV19 and TRBJ1-2, reads DGGITQSPKYLFRKEGQNVTLSCEQNLNHDAMYWYRQDPGQGLRLIYYSQIVNDFQKGDIAEGYSVSREKKESFPLTVTSAQKNPTAFYLCASSTATAGTGHYGYTFGSGTRLTVV.

The genes are TRBV18 and TRBJ1-1, with 8 nucleotides matching TRBD1. The V gene end was trimmed by 1 base and the J gene end by 1 base; junction bases not matched to a gene: 11. CDR1 and CDR2 (germline): KGHSH, LQKENI. This CDR3 has 18 residues. The CDR3 nucleotides read TGTGCCAGCTCACCACGGTCAGCCCAGGGGGCTAAGAACACTGAAGCTTTCTTT. Translation: CASSPRSAQGAKNTEAFF.

The CDR3 loop reads CASSPRLEFDPYEQYF. CDR3 nucleotide sequence: TGTGCCAGCTCACCACGGTTGGAGTTTGATCCCTACGAGCAGTACTTC. The chain couples TRBV18 to TRBJ2-7; no clear D. Germline V CDR1 and CDR2: KGHSH, LQKENI. Trimming removed 1 base from V and 2 bases from J, with 15 bases in between. This CDR3 is 16 amino acids long. The full variable domain, rest sourced from reference TRBV18 and TRBJ2-7, is NAGVMQNPRHLVRRRGQEARLRCSPMKGHSHVYWYRQLPEEGLKFMVYLQKENIIDESGMPKERFSAEFPKEGPSILRIQQVVRGDSAAYFCASSPRLEFDPYEQYFGPGTRLTVT.

This rearrangement joins TRBV12-3 or TRBV12-4 to TRBJ1-1, with D unresolved. Between the trimmed V and J ends, which lost 3 bases and 4 bases, there was a span of 9 bases. This CDR3 has 13 residues. This CDR3 reads CASSFKGGTEAFF. The CDR3 nucleotides read TGTGCCAGCAGTTTTAAGGGAGGCACTGAAGCTTTCTTT.

The chain has TRBV6-4 and TRBJ1-1; D unclear. Trimming left V 3 bases short and J 5 bases short, with 10 bases between. The CDR3 sequence is 13 residues long. Germline CDR1 is MRHNA and CDR2 is SNTAGT. DNA for the CDR3: TGTGCCAGCAGTGAACACCTCGGGACTGAAGCTTTCTTT. Translating it yields CASSEHLGTEAFF.

This clone has more than one count but fewer than ten. This sequence joins TRBV7-9 and TRBJ1-5; D perhaps matches TRBD1 (5 bases). The CDR3 spans 13 residues. Germline assignment: CDR1 SEHNR and CDR2 FQNEAQ (reference sequence). Trimming shortened V by 5 bases and J by 7 bases, and 12 bases separated the two germline ends. The CDR3 nucleotides read TGTGCCAGCAGCGACGGACGGGGGCAGCCCCAGCATTTT. Translating it yields CASSDGRGQPQHF. Full variable domain (missing parts from reference TRBV7-9 and TRBJ1-5): DTGVSQNPRHKITKRGQNVTFRCDPISEHNRLYWYRQTLGQGPEFLTYFQNEAQLEKSRLLSDRFSAERPKGSFSTLEIQRTEQGDSAMYLCASSDGRGQPQHFGDGTRLSIL.